This is a list of T cell receptor beta chains from one sample in a study of shared clonotypes between healthy human individuals. Sequenced by immunoSEQ multiplex PCR; TCRdb stores in-frame clones only, minus some. The profile covers roughly 650,000 clones, with approximately 96% appearing a single time and 0.11% taken by the ten largest. The sequencing sample was made of naive CD8+ T cells sorted from blood. The receptors were gathered from a woman under 40 in good health. The CDR3 runs from the conserved cysteine through the conserved F or W. A D gene is named only where the DNA matches it firmly. Size is stated for part of the rows, as once, few or many counts, or as a class when the clone is expanded.

>TRBJ2-7|TRBD1|-|TRBV7-6
CASSLPTPRDRYLEQYF
TGTGCCAGCAGCTTACCAACGCCGAGGGACAGATACCTGGAGCAGTACTTC
>TRBJ2-1|-|-|TRBV6-6
CASSTTRDGNNEQFF
TGTGCCAGCAGTACGACTAGGGACGGAAACAATGAGCAGTTCTTC
>TRBJ1-2|-|-|TRBV6-6
CASSYSKGIYGYTF
TGTGCCAGCAGTTACTCGAAAGGGATCTATGGCTACACCTTC
>TRBJ2-7|TRBD1|-|TRBV4-1
CASSDSGTDYEQYF
TGCGCCAGCAGCGACTCCGGGACAGATTACGAGCAGTACTTC
>TRBJ1-4|TRBD1|-|TRBV27
CASSGPSDRGAREKLFF
TGTGCCAGCAGTGGCCCCAGCGACAGGGGGGCGCGTGAAAAACTGTTTTTT
>TRBJ1-1|-|-|TRBV15
CATSRGTEGTVGTEAFF
TGTGCCACCAGCAGAGGGACAGAGGGAACAGTTGGCACTGAAGCTTTCTTT
>TRBJ1-1|TRBD1|once|TRBV5-4
CASSWDRATEAFF
TGTGCCAGCAGCTGGGACAGGGCCACTGAAGCTTTCTTT
>TRBJ2-7|TRBD1|-|TRBV5-1
CASSPGTGGYEQYF
TGCGCCAGCAGCCCAGGGACAGGGGGGTACGAGCAGTACTTC
>TRBJ2-1|-|-|TRBV4-1
CASSQLPWLSSSNEQFF
TGCGCCAGCAGCCAATTGCCTTGGCTTAGTTCGAGCAATGAGCAGTTCTTC
>TRBJ2-1|-|-|TRBV5-1
CASSEPGLPNEQFF
TGCGCCAGCAGCGAACCGGGACTCCCCAATGAGCAGTTCTTC
>TRBJ2-7|TRBD2|-|TRBV5-1
CASSLAGGTSGTMWYEQYF
TGCGCCAGCAGCTTGGCCGGAGGGACTAGCGGGACTATGTGGTACGAGCAGTACTTC
>TRBJ2-2|-|once|TRBV5-6
CASSLGGAGKVFF
TGTGCCAGCAGCCTGGGTGGGGCGGGGAAGGTGTTTTTT
>TRBJ2-2|TRBD1|-|TRBV4-1
CASSQGAQGAYTGELFF
TGCGCCAGCAGCCAAGGCGCTCAGGGGGCCTACACCGGGGAGCTGTTTTTT
>TRBJ2-5|TRBD2|-|TRBV28
CASSLGLAGGETQYF
TGTGCCAGCAGTTTAGGGCTAGCGGGAGGCGAGACCCAGTACTTC
>TRBJ2-7|-|-|TRBV15
CATSRDRAGLAHEQYF
TGTGCCACCAGCAGAGATCGAGCAGGGCTAGCCCACGAGCAGTACTTC
>TRBJ2-7|TRBD2|once|TRBV6-5
CASNRLAGGNEQYF
TGTGCCAGCAACCGACTAGCGGGAGGAAACGAGCAGTACTTC